This T cell receptor beta chain was found in a study of Ad26.COV2.S vaccination and SARS-CoV-2 variants. Overall study: The Ad26.COV2.S arm of the COV1001 trial was where the donor was placed.

Described treatment: approximately 18 received Ad26.COV2.S at low or high dose, single or two shots; a few received placebo; per-sample allocation not given. Sampling was performed 63 days after the first vaccine or placebo injection. Turning to this clone: Its specificity is unknown.

Some clones are missing from TCRdb's copy, which holds only in-frame ones; the method was immunoSEQ multiplex PCR. Of around 450,000 clones listed, about 90% are singletons. The germline V and J ends were trimmed by 5 bases and 4 bases, with 9 bases remaining between them. Germline V lookup: CDR1 SEHNR, CDR2 FQNEAQ (reference sequence). The CDR3 is 13 amino acids. Study-level points and caveats: While placebo recipients had lower spike-specific TCR breadth, vaccine recipients had more.

The V call is TRBV7-9, the J call TRBJ2-1; unclear D gene. Here the sequenced sample was peripheral blood, taken in a trial of Ad26.COV2.S vaccine versus placebo. The receptor was isolated from a person aged 18-65 years who received the Ad26.COV2.S COVID-19 vaccine or a placebo. The CDR3 nucleotides read TGTGCCAGCAGCCCCCCCGCTTACAATGAGCAGTTCTTC. Encoded protein: CASSPPAYNEQFF.